This TCR beta chain was sequenced for a study of response to subunit inactivated influenza vaccine. Study-wide results and limits: Researchers suggested that each seasonal influenza vaccination recruits few new T cells.

Turning to this clonotype: No antigen is known for it.

CDR3 length: 16 amino acids. Germline-derived CDR1 and CDR2 are SGHTA and FQGNSA. The V end was cut by 1 base, the J end by 5 bases, with 18 bases between. TCRdb reprocessed the RT-PCR reads with MiXCR, giving one entry per CDR3 protein. In the table there are more than 550,000 distinct CDR3 sequences, about 12% of which are singletons. This sample comprised PBMCs from blood, obtained on the day of vaccination. The receptor's source is a man aged 45-65 years who received an inactivated influenza vaccine. The chain joins TRBV7-2 to TRBJ2-7; D possibly uses TRBD1 or TRBD2 (5 bases each). The CDR3 nucleotides read TGTGCCAGCAGCTTAGGGTGGGGGAAGGGCCTCGACGAGCAGTACTTC. It encodes CASSLGWGKGLDEQYF.